The clone carrying this TCR beta chain was detected many times. RNA transcripts were the template for amplifying TCR beta CDR3 regions. TCR CDR3 regions were first amplified by RT-PCR with HTBI primers. MiXCR was run by TCRdb on the multiplex PCR reads, yielding one entry per CDR3 protein. Of 350,000 to 400,000 distinct CDR3 sequences listed, roughly 19% are singletons. The V gene lost 2 bases and the J gene lost 4 bases, with 27 bases spanning the gap. The CDR3 has 19 residues. CDR1 and CDR2 from the germline V gene are DFQATT and SNEGSKA (reference sequence). The sample is drawn from a study of T cells in Graves' hyperthyroidism and ophthalmopathy.

This chain links TRBV20-1 with TRBJ1-5; D is possibly TRBD1 (5 bases). The material sequenced was blood. The source is a woman between 18 and 30 years old with Graves' hyperthyroidism. The CDR3 here is CSARREVSWTTLRNQPQHF. The DNA of the CDR3 is TGCAGTGCTAGACGGGAGGTTTCCTGGACAACCCTAAGAAATCAGCCCCAGCATTTT.